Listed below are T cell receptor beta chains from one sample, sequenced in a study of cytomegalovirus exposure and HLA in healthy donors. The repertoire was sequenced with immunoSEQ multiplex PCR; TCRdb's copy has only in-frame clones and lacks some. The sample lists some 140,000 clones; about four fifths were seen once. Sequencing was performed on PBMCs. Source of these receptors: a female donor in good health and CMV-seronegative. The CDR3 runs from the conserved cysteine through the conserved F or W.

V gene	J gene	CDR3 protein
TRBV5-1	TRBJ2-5	CAVRDSELSKTQYF
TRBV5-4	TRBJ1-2	CASSEPTTGIGYGYTF
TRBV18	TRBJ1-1	CASSPQDRGLGTEAFF
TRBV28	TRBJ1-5	CAGSPGGVANQPQHF
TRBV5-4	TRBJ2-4	CASSLELAKNIQYF
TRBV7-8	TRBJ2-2	CASSGRTAGELFF
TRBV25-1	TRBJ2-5	CASSEWRTAKETQYF
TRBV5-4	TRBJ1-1	CASSLWGVRNTEAFF
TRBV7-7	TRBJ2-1	CASSFGTSGRDNEQFF
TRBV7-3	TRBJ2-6	CASSLTGGSGGNSGANVLTF
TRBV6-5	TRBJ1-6	CASRSGRLYNSPLHF
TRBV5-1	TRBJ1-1	CASSFRLENTEAFF
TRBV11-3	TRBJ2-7	CASSLDLSFSYEQYF
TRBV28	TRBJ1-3	CASSRTGDSGNTIYF
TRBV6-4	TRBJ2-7	CASSDSHRAVSCEQYF
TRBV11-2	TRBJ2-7	CASSSAGYEQYF
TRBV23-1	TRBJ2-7	CASSHNRPTLYEQYF
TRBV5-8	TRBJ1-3	CASSQHRDTGDTIYF
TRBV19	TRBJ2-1	CASKLREVSYNEQFF
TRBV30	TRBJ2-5	CAWSQSLGSGETQYF
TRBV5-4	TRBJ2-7	CASSLAVAPYEQYF
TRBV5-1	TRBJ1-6	CASSLESYSPLHF
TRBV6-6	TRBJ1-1	CASRAGLNTEAFF
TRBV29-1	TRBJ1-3	CSVEDRGDSGNTIYF
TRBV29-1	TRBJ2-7	CSVGWRDRASYEQYF
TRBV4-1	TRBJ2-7	CASRPGLRSGEQYF
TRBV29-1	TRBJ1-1	CSVLGEGTEAFF
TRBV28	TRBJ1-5	CASSLEPGTEYSNQPQHF
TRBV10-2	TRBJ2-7	CASSESWREGYEQYF
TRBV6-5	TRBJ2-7	CASSSLAGYEQYF
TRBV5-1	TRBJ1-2	CASSLTMRTGGQPFNYGYTF
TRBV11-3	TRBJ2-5	CASSLGRGLAGNQETQYF
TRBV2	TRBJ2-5	CASSGGQDRQETQYF
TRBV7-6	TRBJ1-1	CASSLVPGAEAFF
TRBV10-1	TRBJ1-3	CATRQDLSGNTIYF
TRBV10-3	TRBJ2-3	CAISVRGGASDTQYF
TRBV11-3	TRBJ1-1	CASSHGGAENTEAFF
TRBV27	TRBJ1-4	CASSRQGTGEKLFF
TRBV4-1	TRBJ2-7	CASSQDKGVGYSYEQYF
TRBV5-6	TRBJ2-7	CASSAWPRAYEQYF
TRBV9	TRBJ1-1	CASSVERGTEAFF
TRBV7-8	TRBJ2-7	CASSFSLGTNYEQYF
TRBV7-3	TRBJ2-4	CASENIQYF
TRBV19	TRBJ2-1	CASRTRTSGPFSYNEQFF
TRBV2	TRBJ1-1	CASSRLGGATFF